These 10 T cell receptor beta chains were sequenced from one sample in a study of low-dose radiotherapy and immunotherapy resistance in tumors. Time point denoted: before trial treatment. Priming of first-strand cDNA relied on TRAV- and TRBV-specific primers (covering alpha and beta chains). The authors amplified TCRs for 15 to 25 PCR cycles with a constant-region primer and a V-primer adapter. Via MiXCR, TCRdb re-called the reads, giving one row per CDR3 protein. The sample shows fewer than 95,000 distinct CDR3 sequences, 9.4% of them seen only once. The starting material was PBMCs, obtained before treatment. The receptors come from a male donor with prostate cancer.

This clonotype was picked up many times. Here the CDR3 reads CATSHPRGYNEQFF. The CDR3 DNA reads as TGTGCCACCAGCCACCCCAGGGGCTACAATGAGCAGTTCTTC. The genes are TRBV24-1 and TRBJ2-1; possibly TRBD1 for D (6 bases). Germline V lookup: CDR1 KGHDR, CDR2 SFDVKD. The V end was cut by 7 bases, the J end by 3 bases, with 12 bases between. The CDR3 loop spans 14 amino acids.

The table lists this clonotype with many counts. The chain links TRBV6-1 to TRBJ1-5, with D tentatively TRBD1 (5 bases). The CDR3 runs 13 residues. Trimming left V 10 bases short and J 0 bases short, with 10 bases between. Germline CDR1 and CDR2: MNHNS and SASEGT. The CDR3 protein is CATDSYSNQPQHF. CDR3 nucleotides: TGTGCCACCGACAGCTATAGCAATCAGCCCCAGCATTTT.

This clonotype has a count of ten or more. The V call is TRBV18, the J call TRBJ2-7; tentative D call: TRBD2 (6 bases). Germline CDR1 and CDR2: KGHSH and LQKENI. The CDR3 has 14 residues. The V gene lost 6 bases and the J gene lost 0 bases, with 12 bases spanning the gap. Written as DNA, the CDR3 is TGTGCCAGCTCTGGAGGGACTTTCTCCTACGAGCAGTACTTC. Protein: CASSGGTFSYEQYF. Complete variable domain (other parts from reference TRBV18 and TRBJ2-7): NAGVMQNPRHLVRRRGQEARLRCSPMKGHSHVYWYRQLPEEGLKFMVYLQKENIIDESGMPKERFSAEFPKEGPSILRIQQVVRGDSAAYFCASSGGTFSYEQYFGPGTRLTVT.

This chain connects TRBV9 to TRBJ2-3; 11 bases align to TRBD2. Germline V CDR1 and CDR2: SGDLS, YYNGEE. The CDR3 loop spans 17 amino acids. V trimming: 4 bases; J trimming: 2 bases; junction bases outside the gene matches: 9. CDR3 amino acids: CASSLGLAGSVTDTQYF. CDR3 nucleotides: TGTGCCAGCAGCTTAGGACTAGCGGGTAGTGTCACAGATACGCAGTATTTT.

This clonotype was found many times. The CDR3, as DNA: TGTGCCAGCACACCGACTAGCGGGGAACAAGAGACCCAGTACTTC. Translating it yields CASTPTSGEQETQYF. The V call is TRBV7-9, the J call TRBJ2-5, with TRBD2 matching over 11 bases. Germline V gives CDR1 SEHNR, CDR2 FQNEAQ (reference sequence). The length of the CDR3 is 15 residues. The ends lost 7 bases at V and 2 bases at J; junction bases unmatched: 6.

This clonotype was seen ten or more times. The rearrangement uses TRBV28 and TRBJ2-1, with 9 positions matching TRBD1. From germline, CDR1 is MDHEN and CDR2 SYDVKM. The ends lost 5 bases at V and 4 bases at J; junction bases unmatched: 6. This CDR3 is 15 amino acids long. The CDR3 nucleotides are TGTGCCAGCAGTAGAAGGACAGGGGTTTACAATGAGCAGTTCTTC. This gives the protein CASSRRTGVYNEQFF.

In this sample, this clonotype turned up many times. The chain couples TRBV10-3 to TRBJ2-7; D may be TRBD1 (6 bases). The germline V gene has CDR1 ENHRY and CDR2 SYGVKD. Trimming removed 10 bases from V and 3 bases from J, with 19 bases in between. This CDR3 spans 14 amino acids. The CDR3 sequence is CATSPGQINYEQYF. CDR3 nucleotides: TGTGCCACCTCACCCGGACAGATAAACTACGAGCAGTACTTC.

For this clonotype: With a far larger clone one base away, a read error is the likely cause. The CDR3 DNA follows: TGCGCCAGCAGCCAAATACCGGGACAGGGAGGTACTGAAGCTGTCTTT. This gives the protein CASSQIPGQGGTEAVF. J is TRBJ1-1 and V is TRBV4-3, with TRBD1 matching 9 bases. This CDR3 comprises 16 residues. CDR1 LGHNA and CDR2 YSLEER come from the germline V gene.

This clonotype occurred many times. This chain links TRBV19 with TRBJ2-6, with 9 bases identical to TRBD1. Germline trimming cut 1 base from V and 3 bases from J; bases unmatched to any gene: 1. There are 16 residues in the CDR3. The germline CDR1 and CDR2 sequences are LNHDA and SQIVND (reference sequence). The CDR3 loop is CASSIGTGVGANVLTF. CDR3 DNA: TGTGCCAGTAGTATAGGGACAGGGGTTGGGGCCAACGTCCTGACTTTC.

In this sample, this clonotype turned up many times. The chain recombines TRBV30 with TRBJ2-7; 10 bases map to TRBD2. Germline-derived CDR1 and CDR2 are GTSNPN and SVGIG (reference sequence). The V segment lost 3 bases and the J segment 5 bases; nucleotides outside the gene matches: 4. CDR3 length: 13 residues. CDR3 region: CAWSYGTSDEQYF. DNA for the CDR3: TGTGCCTGGAGCTACGGGACTAGCGACGAGCAGTACTTC.